Shown below are 5 T cell receptor beta chains from a single sample sequenced in a study of blood T cells in healthy people across ages. Through a sample-barcoded 5' primer and a J-beta primer mix, a second PCR was run for about 7 to 12 cycles. TCRdb redid the calling of the 5' RACE reads with MiXCR, one entry per CDR3 protein. The sample records about 720,000 distinct CDR3 sequences, 22% being singletons. The sequenced sample consisted of blood. The receptor set was obtained from a man aged 65-85 years in good health.

The J gene is TRBJ1-3, the V gene TRBV28; possibly TRBD1 for D (5 bases). The CDR3 runs 15 residues. The V gene lost 10 bases and the J gene lost 0 bases, with 16 bases spanning the gap. The germline CDR1 and CDR2 sequences are MDHEN and SYDVKM. CDR3 DNA: TGTGCCACGTACCCCAGGGACTTCTCTGGAAACACCATATATTTT. Encoded protein: CATYPRDFSGNTIYF.

The chain has TRBV12-3 or TRBV12-4 and TRBJ1-4, with D maybe TRBD1 (6 bases). The CDR3 contains 14 residues. V gave up 5 bases and J gave up 8 bases, with 15 bases separating them. The CDR3 nucleotides read TGTGCCAGCAGTACGGGGGCAGGAGTAGAAAAACTGTTTTTT. This encodes CASSTGAGVEKLFF.

This clonotype appeared a few times. The J gene is TRBJ2-4, the V gene TRBV3-1, with 11 bases that match TRBD1. J was trimmed by 8 bases and V by 6 bases; bases with no gene match: 6. This CDR3 spans 14 amino acids. Germline V CDR1 and CDR2: LGHDT, YNNKEL (reference sequence). The CDR3 nucleotides read TGTGCCAGCAGTCCGGGACAGGGGGTGGACATTCAGTACTTC. Translation: CASSPGQGVDIQYF. Based on the CDR3 plus reference TRBV3-1 and TRBJ2-4, the full variable domain is DTAVSQTPKYLVTQMGNDKSIKCEQNLGHDTMYWYKQDSKKFLKIMFSYNNKELIINETVPNRFSPKSPDKAHLNLHINSLELGDSAVYFCASSPGQGVDIQYFGAGTRLSVL.

This clonotype turned up a few times. The genes are TRBV14 and TRBJ2-1; no reliable D call. V lost 5 bases and J 0 bases, leaving 8 bases between the germline ends. This CDR3 contains 14 residues. The V gene's germline CDR1 is SGHDN and CDR2 FVKESK. In DNA, the CDR3 is TGTGCCAGCAGCTCGATGAGCTCCTACAATGAGCAGTTCTTC. Translated: CASSSMSSYNEQFF.

V and J are TRBV3-1 and TRBJ1-2; 7 bases map to TRBD1. The germline gives CDR1 LGHDT, CDR2 YNNKEL (reference sequence). With V trimmed by 5 bases and J by 6 bases, 6 bases remained unmatched. The CDR3 contains 13 residues. CDR3 DNA: TGTGCCAGCAGCTACGGGACAGCAAATGGCTACACCTTC. This gives the protein CASSYGTANGYTF.